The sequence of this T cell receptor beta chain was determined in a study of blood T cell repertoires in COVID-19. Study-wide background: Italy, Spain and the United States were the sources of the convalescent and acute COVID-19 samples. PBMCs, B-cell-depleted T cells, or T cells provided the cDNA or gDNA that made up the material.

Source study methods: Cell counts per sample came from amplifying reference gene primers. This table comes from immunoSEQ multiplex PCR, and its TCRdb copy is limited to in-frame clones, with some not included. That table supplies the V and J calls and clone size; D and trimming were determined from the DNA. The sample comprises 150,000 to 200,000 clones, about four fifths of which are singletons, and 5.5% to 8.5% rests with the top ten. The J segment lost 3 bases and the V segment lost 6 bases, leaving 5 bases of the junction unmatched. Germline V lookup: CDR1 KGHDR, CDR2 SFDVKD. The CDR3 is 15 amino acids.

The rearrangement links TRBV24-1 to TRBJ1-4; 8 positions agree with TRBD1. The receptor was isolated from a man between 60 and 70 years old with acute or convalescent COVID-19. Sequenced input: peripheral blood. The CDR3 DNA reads TGTGCCACCAGTACCCGGACAGGGTCTAATGAAAAACTGTTTTTT. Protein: CATSTRTGSNEKLFF.